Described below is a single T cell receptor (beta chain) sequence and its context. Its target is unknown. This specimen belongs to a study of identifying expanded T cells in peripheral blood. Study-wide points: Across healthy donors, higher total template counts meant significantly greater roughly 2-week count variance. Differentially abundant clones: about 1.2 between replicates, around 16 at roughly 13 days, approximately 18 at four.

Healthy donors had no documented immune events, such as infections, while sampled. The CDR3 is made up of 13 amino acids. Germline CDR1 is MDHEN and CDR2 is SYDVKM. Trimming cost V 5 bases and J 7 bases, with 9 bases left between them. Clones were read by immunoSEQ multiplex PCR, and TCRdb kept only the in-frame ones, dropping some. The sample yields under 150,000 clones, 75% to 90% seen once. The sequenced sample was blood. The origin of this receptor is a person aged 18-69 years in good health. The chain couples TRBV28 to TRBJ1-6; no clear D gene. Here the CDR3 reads CASSIPLNSPLHF. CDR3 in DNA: TGTGCCAGCAGTATACCTCTCAATTCACCCCTCCACTTT.